The rows below give T cell receptor beta chains drawn from one sample of a study of OX40 agonist ivuxolimab in advanced cancers. Profiling relied on immunoSEQ multiplex PCR, and the TCRdb table lists in-frame clones only, not all of them. This sample carries tens of thousands of clones, around 94% of them seen once, and the ten largest clones take 15% to 18%. Here the sequenced sample was CD4+ or CD8+ T cells sorted from blood, taken in a trial of the OX40 agonist ivuxolimab. Every receptor here comes from an adult with an advanced solid tumor such as melanoma, head and neck, liver or kidney cancer. Each CDR3 is given with its conserved first and last residue. Fields, in order: V gene, D gene, clone size, J gene, CDR3 DNA, CDR3 protein. D genes are given only for firm matches. Clone size is not always given. Where it is, it says once, few, many or a class for expanded clones.

V gene: TRBV7-8; D gene: -; clone size: -; J gene: TRBJ2-7; CDR3 DNA: TGTGCCAGCAGCTTAGGCGGTGGATGGCTTATCTACGAGCAGTACTTC; CDR3 protein: CASSLGGGWLIYEQYF
V gene: TRBV6-5; D gene: TRBD1; clone size: -; J gene: TRBJ2-7; CDR3 DNA: TGTGCCAGCAGTTACGCCGGGACAGGGCTAGCGTACGAGCAGTACTTC; CDR3 protein: CASSYAGTGLAYEQYF
V gene: TRBV7-6; D gene: -; clone size: -; J gene: TRBJ2-2; CDR3 DNA: TGTGCCAGCGCTGAGGGGGAGCTGTTTTTT; CDR3 protein: CASAEGELFF
V gene: TRBV28; D gene: TRBD1; clone size: -; J gene: TRBJ1-4; CDR3 DNA: TGTGCCAGCAGTTTCGGGACAGGGGTACGGGAAAAACTGTTTTTT; CDR3 protein: CASSFGTGVREKLFF
V gene: TRBV6-5; D gene: -; clone size: -; J gene: TRBJ1-1; CDR3 DNA: TGTGCCAGCAGTTACGGGATTACAATGAACACTGAAGCTTTCTTT; CDR3 protein: CASSYGITMNTEAFF
V gene: TRBV5-1; D gene: TRBD1; clone size: -; J gene: TRBJ2-1; CDR3 DNA: TGCGCCAGCAGCTTTCTCAGGGGGAATGAGCAGTTCTTC; CDR3 protein: CASSFLRGNEQFF
V gene: TRBV13; D gene: TRBD1; clone size: few; J gene: TRBJ1-5; CDR3 DNA: TGTGCCAGCAGCTTAGGCGGTAACCAGGGGGCCCAGCATTTT; CDR3 protein: CASSLGGNQGAQHF
V gene: TRBV19; D gene: TRBD1; clone size: -; J gene: TRBJ2-7; CDR3 DNA: TGTGCCAGTACCCCAGGACAGGGGGCCTACGAGCAGTACTTC; CDR3 protein: CASTPGQGAYEQYF
V gene: TRBV6-4; D gene: TRBD2; clone size: -; J gene: TRBJ2-7; CDR3 DNA: TGTGCCAGCAGTGAATGGCAGGGCGGGGGCGAGCAGTACTTC; CDR3 protein: CASSEWQGGGEQYF
V gene: TRBV13; D gene: TRBD1; clone size: -; J gene: TRBJ1-3; CDR3 DNA: TGTGCCAGCAGCCGCGGACAGGAATGGAACACCATATATTTT; CDR3 protein: CASSRGQEWNTIYF
V gene: TRBV28; D gene: -; clone size: -; J gene: TRBJ1-2; CDR3 DNA: TGTGCCAGCAGTTTACCCCGGGACGCCTCTAACTATGGCTACACCTTC; CDR3 protein: CASSLPRDASNYGYTF
V gene: TRBV9; D gene: -; clone size: -; J gene: TRBJ1-5; CDR3 DNA: TGTGCCAGCAGCGTAGAGGGTGGTGGCAATCAGCCCCAGCATTTT; CDR3 protein: CASSVEGGGNQPQHF
V gene: TRBV6-5; D gene: TRBD1; clone size: -; J gene: TRBJ1-2; CDR3 DNA: TGTGCCAGCAGTGGCCGGGACAGGGGTCTGTCTGGCTACACCTTC; CDR3 protein: CASSGRDRGLSGYTF
V gene: TRBV6-6; D gene: -; clone size: -; J gene: TRBJ1-1; CDR3 DNA: TGTGCCAGCGCTGGGGATGGGGGACCAAACACTGAAGCTTTCTTT; CDR3 protein: CASAGDGGPNTEAFF
V gene: TRBV4-2; D gene: -; clone size: -; J gene: TRBJ2-7; CDR3 DNA: TGTGCCAGCAGCCAAGAGTCCACTCAGGAGCAGTACTTC; CDR3 protein: CASSQESTQEQYF
V gene: TRBV5-6; D gene: -; clone size: once; J gene: TRBJ2-7; CDR3 DNA: TGTGCCAGCAGCCCTCCCTACAGGGAGGCGGGGCAGTACTTC; CDR3 protein: CASSPPYREAGQYF
V gene: TRBV9; D gene: -; clone size: -; J gene: TRBJ2-3; CDR3 DNA: TGTGCCAGCAGCGTAGCGGGTTATCTCACAGATACGCAGTATTTT; CDR3 protein: CASSVAGYLTDTQYF
V gene: TRBV7-9; D gene: TRBD1; clone size: -; J gene: TRBJ2-7; CDR3 DNA: TGTGCCAGCAGCCCTCTGACAGGGCACGAGCAGTACTTC; CDR3 protein: CASSPLTGHEQYF
V gene: TRBV4-3; D gene: -; clone size: few; J gene: TRBJ1-5; CDR3 DNA: TGCGCCAGCAGCCAAGATCGCAGCAATCAGCCCCAGCATTTT; CDR3 protein: CASSQDRSNQPQHF
V gene: TRBV19; D gene: -; clone size: -; J gene: TRBJ2-7; CDR3 DNA: TGTGCCAGTAGTATGACCGGGTTGTGGAACGAGCAGTACTTC; CDR3 protein: CASSMTGLWNEQYF
V gene: TRBV7-9; D gene: -; clone size: -; J gene: TRBJ2-5; CDR3 DNA: TGTGCCAGCAGCTTAGTCGAGTCGGAGACCCAGTACTTC; CDR3 protein: CASSLVESETQYF
V gene: TRBV19; D gene: TRBD1; clone size: -; J gene: TRBJ1-1; CDR3 DNA: TGTGCCAGTAGTACCCGGGACAGGGGACTGAACACTGAAGCTTTCTTT; CDR3 protein: CASSTRDRGLNTEAFF
V gene: TRBV7-9; D gene: -; clone size: once; J gene: TRBJ1-1; CDR3 DNA: TGTGCCAGCAGCTTAGTGGGGCGGCAGGGGGAAGCTTTCTTT; CDR3 protein: CASSLVGRQGEAFF
V gene: TRBV4-2; D gene: TRBD2; clone size: -; J gene: TRBJ2-2; CDR3 DNA: TGTGCCAGCAGCCAGCGACTAGCGGGAGCCGGCGGGGAGCTGTTTTTT; CDR3 protein: CASSQRLAGAGGELFF
V gene: TRBV27; D gene: TRBD2; clone size: -; J gene: TRBJ2-2; CDR3 DNA: TGTGCCAGCAGTTTATCGACTAGCGGGGGCCTTCAAGGAGGGGAGCTGTTTTTT; CDR3 protein: CASSLSTSGGLQGGELFF
V gene: TRBV27; D gene: -; clone size: -; J gene: TRBJ1-1; CDR3 DNA: TGTGCCAGCACTCCACGGGCTGACAACACTGAAGCTTTCTTT; CDR3 protein: CASTPRADNTEAFF
V gene: TRBV10-2; D gene: -; clone size: -; J gene: TRBJ1-2; CDR3 DNA: TGCGCCAGCACTCACACGTTGTCCCCTGGCTACACCTTC; CDR3 protein: CASTHTLSPGYTF
V gene: TRBV15; D gene: -; clone size: -; J gene: TRBJ1-1; CDR3 DNA: TGTGCCACCAGCAGAGATGGCACTGAAGCTTTCTTT; CDR3 protein: CATSRDGTEAFF
V gene: TRBV27; D gene: -; clone size: -; J gene: TRBJ2-7; CDR3 DNA: TGTGCCAGCAGTTTTGGGGGCAGCTACGAGCAGTACTTC; CDR3 protein: CASSFGGSYEQYF
V gene: TRBV5-1; D gene: TRBD1; clone size: -; J gene: TRBJ2-7; CDR3 DNA: TGCGCCAGCAGCTCGGACAGGGAAAATTACTCCTACGAGCAGTACTTC; CDR3 protein: CASSSDRENYSYEQYF
V gene: TRBV19; D gene: -; clone size: -; J gene: TRBJ1-1; CDR3 DNA: TGTGCCAGTAGTCCTGGACCGGGGAACACTGAAGCTTTCTTT; CDR3 protein: CASSPGPGNTEAFF
V gene: TRBV27; D gene: -; clone size: -; J gene: TRBJ2-7; CDR3 DNA: TGTGCCAGCAGTTTCCGGGGACGGAACTCCTACGAGCAGTACTTC; CDR3 protein: CASSFRGRNSYEQYF
V gene: TRBV9; D gene: -; clone size: -; J gene: TRBJ1-1; CDR3 DNA: TGTGCCAGCAGCGCGTCAGGGAACACTGAAGCTTTCTTT; CDR3 protein: CASSASGNTEAFF
V gene: TRBV2; D gene: -; clone size: -; J gene: TRBJ1-1; CDR3 DNA: TGTGCCAGCGAAAACAGTGCCGAAGCTTTCTTT; CDR3 protein: CASENSAEAFF
V gene: TRBV19; D gene: -; clone size: -; J gene: TRBJ1-2; CDR3 DNA: TGTGCCAGTAGTATAGCGCAGGGGTGGAACTATGGCTACACCTTC; CDR3 protein: CASSIAQGWNYGYTF
V gene: TRBV10-1; D gene: -; clone size: -; J gene: TRBJ1-6; CDR3 DNA: TGCGCCAGCAGTGGGGGGGCGGCCGGACGCCTGGGGGCCCTCCACTTT; CDR3 protein: CASSGGAAGRLGALHF
V gene: TRBV23-1; D gene: TRBD1; clone size: -; J gene: TRBJ2-7; CDR3 DNA: TGCGCCAGCAGTCAGGGACAGGCCCTTTTTGAGCAGTACTTC; CDR3 protein: CASSQGQALFEQYF
V gene: TRBV7-2; D gene: -; clone size: -; J gene: TRBJ2-5; CDR3 DNA: TGTGCCAGCAGCACCCGGGACACCCAAGAGACCCAGTACTTC; CDR3 protein: CASSTRDTQETQYF
V gene: TRBV5-6; D gene: -; clone size: -; J gene: TRBJ2-7; CDR3 DNA: TGTGCCAGCAGCTTTGTCAGGCCCAGCCGATCCTACGAGCAGTACTTC; CDR3 protein: CASSFVRPSRSYEQYF
V gene: TRBV7-2; D gene: -; clone size: -; J gene: TRBJ1-1; CDR3 DNA: TGTGCCAGCAGCTCGCTGACAGGTGTGAACACTGAAGCTTTCTTT; CDR3 protein: CASSSLTGVNTEAFF
V gene: TRBV4-3; D gene: -; clone size: -; J gene: TRBJ1-2; CDR3 DNA: TGCGCCAGCAGCCAAGACCCCGGCGCCTATGGCTACACCTTC; CDR3 protein: CASSQDPGAYGYTF
V gene: TRBV28; D gene: -; clone size: -; J gene: TRBJ1-4; CDR3 DNA: TGTGCCAGCAGTTTTGAGAGTTTTAATGAAAAACTGTTTTTT; CDR3 protein: CASSFESFNEKLFF
V gene: TRBV7-9; D gene: -; clone size: -; J gene: TRBJ2-3; CDR3 DNA: TGTGCCAGCAGCTTCACCCTGGGTGGGAGCACAGATACGCAGTATTTT; CDR3 protein: CASSFTLGGSTDTQYF
V gene: TRBV7-7; D gene: -; clone size: -; J gene: TRBJ2-7; CDR3 DNA: TGTGCCAGCAGCGAAGGGGTCGCCTCCTACGAGCAGTACTTC; CDR3 protein: CASSEGVASYEQYF
V gene: TRBV4-3; D gene: -; clone size: once; J gene: TRBJ2-1; CDR3 DNA: TGCGCCAGCAGCCAAGAAATCACCCAGGAGCAGTTCTTC; CDR3 protein: CASSQEITQEQFF
V gene: TRBV4-2; D gene: -; clone size: -; J gene: TRBJ2-7; CDR3 DNA: TGTGCCAGCAGCCATCAGGGGCCAACCTACGAGCAGTACTTC; CDR3 protein: CASSHQGPTYEQYF
V gene: TRBV9; D gene: TRBD2; clone size: -; J gene: TRBJ2-3; CDR3 DNA: TGTGCCAGCAGCGTAGCTATCGGGGGGGTTCCAGATACGCAGTATTTT; CDR3 protein: CASSVAIGGVPDTQYF
V gene: TRBV4-1; D gene: TRBD1; clone size: -; J gene: TRBJ2-5; CDR3 DNA: TGCGCCAGCAGCCAAGTGGGGACAGGGGTAGGGGAGACCCAGTACTTC; CDR3 protein: CASSQVGTGVGETQYF
V gene: TRBV28; D gene: TRBD1; clone size: -; J gene: TRBJ2-5; CDR3 DNA: TGTGCCAGCAGTGACAGGGTTGGGGACATGGCCCAGTACTTC; CDR3 protein: CASSDRVGDMAQYF
V gene: TRBV10-3; D gene: -; clone size: -; J gene: TRBJ1-5; CDR3 DNA: TGTGCCATCAGTGGGTCCCAGGGCAATCAGCCCCAGCATTTT; CDR3 protein: CAISGSQGNQPQHF
V gene: TRBV27; D gene: TRBD1; clone size: -; J gene: TRBJ1-3; CDR3 DNA: TGTGCCAGCAGTAACACAGGGGGCTCTGGAAACACCATATATTTT; CDR3 protein: CASSNTGGSGNTIYF
V gene: TRBV5-4; D gene: -; clone size: -; J gene: TRBJ2-7; CDR3 DNA: TGTGCCAGCAGCTTATCAGAGGGCTACGAGCAGTACTTC; CDR3 protein: CASSLSEGYEQYF
V gene: TRBV4-1; D gene: TRBD1; clone size: -; J gene: TRBJ1-6; CDR3 DNA: TGCGCCAGCAGCCACCGGGACAGGAGCTCCTATAATTCACCCCTCCACTTT; CDR3 protein: CASSHRDRSSYNSPLHF
V gene: TRBV4-3; D gene: -; clone size: -; J gene: TRBJ2-5; CDR3 DNA: TGCGCCAGCAGCCCCGGACGGGGGGCGACACGGGAGACCCAGTACTTC; CDR3 protein: CASSPGRGATRETQYF
V gene: TRBV6-5; D gene: TRBD1; clone size: -; J gene: TRBJ1-2; CDR3 DNA: TGTGCCAGCAGCTTGCAGGGGGTTGATGGCTACACCTTC; CDR3 protein: CASSLQGVDGYTF
V gene: TRBV5-4; D gene: TRBD1; clone size: once; J gene: TRBJ2-7; CDR3 DNA: TGTGCCAGCAGCCCAGGACAGGGTGGCGAGCAGTACTTC; CDR3 protein: CASSPGQGGEQYF
V gene: TRBV9; D gene: TRBD2; clone size: -; J gene: TRBJ2-1; CDR3 DNA: TGTGCCAGCGCGGAGCGGGGGCCCTCGGACAATGAGCAGTTCTTC; CDR3 protein: CASAERGPSDNEQFF
V gene: TRBV4-2; D gene: -; clone size: -; J gene: TRBJ2-1; CDR3 DNA: TGTGCCAGCAGCCAAGATTACCCACTAGCCGGTGAGCAGTTCTTC; CDR3 protein: CASSQDYPLAGEQFF
V gene: TRBV9; D gene: -; clone size: -; J gene: TRBJ2-3; CDR3 DNA: TGTGCCAGCAGCGTAGAAGTAGCGGATTTCACAGATACGCAGTATTTT; CDR3 protein: CASSVEVADFTDTQYF